This T cell receptor (beta chain) appears in the sequencing data of a study of blood T cells in healthy people across ages. Study-level findings and limits: More naive CD4+ cells and higher diversity were found in long-lived than in aged donors. TCR beta diversity, measured per million T cells, fell in a roughly linear way with age.

This CDR3 contains 14 residues. The germline V gene encodes CDR1 KGHDR and CDR2 SFDVKD. The V segment lost 7 bases and the J segment 4 bases; nucleotides outside the gene matches: 6. Concerning this clonotype itself: Its antigen is not known.

It was with a sample-barcoded 5' primer and a J-beta primer mix that a second PCR of about 7 to 12 cycles was run. Unique molecular identifiers of 12 random nucleotides labeled each cDNA. TCRdb passed the 5' RACE reads through MiXCR, listing each CDR3 protein once. The sample has under 2,000,000 distinct CDR3 sequences; around half are singletons. V is TRBV24-1 and J is TRBJ2-5; 9 bases fit TRBD2. Sequencing input: blood. The TCR was taken from a middle-aged woman in good health. The CDR3 DNA reads as TGTGCCACCAGCCCGGGACTAGCAGGAGAGACCCAGTACTTC. As protein: CATSPGLAGETQYF.